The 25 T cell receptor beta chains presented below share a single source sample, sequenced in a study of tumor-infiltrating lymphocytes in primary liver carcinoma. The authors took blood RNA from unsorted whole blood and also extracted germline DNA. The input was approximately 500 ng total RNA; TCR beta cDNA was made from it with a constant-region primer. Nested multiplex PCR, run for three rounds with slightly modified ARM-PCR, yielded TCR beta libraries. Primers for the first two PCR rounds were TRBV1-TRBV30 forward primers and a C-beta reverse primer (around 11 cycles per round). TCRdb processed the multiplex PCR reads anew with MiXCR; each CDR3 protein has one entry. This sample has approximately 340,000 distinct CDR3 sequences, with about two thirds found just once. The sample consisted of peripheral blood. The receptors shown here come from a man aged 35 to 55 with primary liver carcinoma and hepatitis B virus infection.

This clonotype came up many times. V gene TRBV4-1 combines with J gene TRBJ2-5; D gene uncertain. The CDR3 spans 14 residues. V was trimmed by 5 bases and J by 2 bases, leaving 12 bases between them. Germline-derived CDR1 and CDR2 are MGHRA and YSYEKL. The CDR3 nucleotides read TGCGCCAGCAGCACCAGTCCCACGCAAGAGACCCAGTACTTC. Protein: CASSTSPTQETQYF.

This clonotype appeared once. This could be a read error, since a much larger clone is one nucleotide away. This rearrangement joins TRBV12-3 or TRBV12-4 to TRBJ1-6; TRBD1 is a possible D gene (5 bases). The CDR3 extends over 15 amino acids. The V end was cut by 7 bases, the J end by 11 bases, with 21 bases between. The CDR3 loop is CASKLDGGWDPPLHF. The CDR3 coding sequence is TGTGCCAGCAAATTAGACGGGGGGTGGGATCCACCCCTCCACTTT.

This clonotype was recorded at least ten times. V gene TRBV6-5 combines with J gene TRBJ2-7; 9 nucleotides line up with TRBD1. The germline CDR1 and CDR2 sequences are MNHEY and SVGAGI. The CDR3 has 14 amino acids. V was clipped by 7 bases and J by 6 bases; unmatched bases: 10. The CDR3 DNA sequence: TGTGCCAGCACTTCACAGGGGGCGTCGATCGAGCAGTACTTC. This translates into CASTSQGASIEQYF.

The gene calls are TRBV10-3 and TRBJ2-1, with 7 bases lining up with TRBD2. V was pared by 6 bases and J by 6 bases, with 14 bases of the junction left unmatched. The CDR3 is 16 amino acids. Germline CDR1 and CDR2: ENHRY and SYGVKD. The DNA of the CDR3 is TGTGCCATCAGATCCTCAGCCGGGACGGGAGGCAATGAGCAGTTCTTC. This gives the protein CAIRSSAGTGGNEQFF.

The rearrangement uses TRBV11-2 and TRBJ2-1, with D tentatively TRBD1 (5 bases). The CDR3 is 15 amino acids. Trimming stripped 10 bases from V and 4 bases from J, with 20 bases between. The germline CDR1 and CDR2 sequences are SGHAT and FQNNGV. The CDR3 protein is CANSLGQGVYNEQFF. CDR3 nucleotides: TGTGCCAACAGTTTAGGACAAGGGGTATACAATGAGCAGTTCTTC.

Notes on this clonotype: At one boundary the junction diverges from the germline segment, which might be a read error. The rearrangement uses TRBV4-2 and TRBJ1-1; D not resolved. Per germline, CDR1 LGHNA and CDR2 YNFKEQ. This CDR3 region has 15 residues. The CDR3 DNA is TGTGCCAGCAGTCAAGATTGGACGAGGAACACCGAAGCTTCCTTT. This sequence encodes CASSQDWTRNTEASF.

This CDR3 is CANSSPLLGEGYEQFF. CDR3 bases: TGTGCCAACAGTTCTCCCTTGCTGGGAGAGGGGTACGAGCAGTTCTTC. This chain joins TRBV11-1 and TRBJ2-1; tentatively, D is TRBD1 or TRBD2 (5 bases each). Germline V gene data show CDR1 as SGHAT and CDR2 as FQDESV (reference sequence). V lost 10 bases, J lost 10 bases, and 29 bases lay in between. CDR3 length: 16 residues.

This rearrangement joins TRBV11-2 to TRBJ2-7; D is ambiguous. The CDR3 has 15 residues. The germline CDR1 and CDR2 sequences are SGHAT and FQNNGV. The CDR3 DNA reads TGTGCTGGCAGCTCGAGTCTTAAAACGCCCTACGAGCAGTACTTC. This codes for CAGSSSLKTPYEQYF.

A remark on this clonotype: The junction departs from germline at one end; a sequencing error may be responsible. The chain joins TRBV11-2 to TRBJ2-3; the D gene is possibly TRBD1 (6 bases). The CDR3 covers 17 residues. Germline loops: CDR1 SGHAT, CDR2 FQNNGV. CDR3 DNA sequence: TGTGCAAGCAGCTTAATCTTGGGACATGGGGCCTCAGATACGCAGTATTTT. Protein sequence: CASSLILGHGASDTQYF.

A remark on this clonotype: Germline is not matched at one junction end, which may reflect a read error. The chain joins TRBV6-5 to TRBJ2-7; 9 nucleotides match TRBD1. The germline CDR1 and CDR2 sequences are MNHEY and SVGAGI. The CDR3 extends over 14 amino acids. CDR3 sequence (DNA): TGTGCCAGCAGTTACCGGACAGGGGTCAACGAGCAGCACTTC. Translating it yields CASSYRTGVNEQHF.

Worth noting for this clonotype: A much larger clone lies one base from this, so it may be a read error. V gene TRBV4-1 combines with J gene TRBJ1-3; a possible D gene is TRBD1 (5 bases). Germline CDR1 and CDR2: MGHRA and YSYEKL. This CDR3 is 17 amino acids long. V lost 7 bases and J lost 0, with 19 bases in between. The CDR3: CASNSKWEGYSGNTIYF. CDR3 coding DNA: TGCGCCAGCAACTCAAAGTGGGAGGGGTACTCTGGAAACACCATATATTTT.

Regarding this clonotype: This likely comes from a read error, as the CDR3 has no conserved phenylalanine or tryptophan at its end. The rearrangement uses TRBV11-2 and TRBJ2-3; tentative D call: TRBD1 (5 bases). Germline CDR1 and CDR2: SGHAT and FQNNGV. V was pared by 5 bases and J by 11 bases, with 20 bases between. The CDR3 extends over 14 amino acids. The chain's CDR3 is CASSREWGTHMQYY. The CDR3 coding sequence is TGTGCCAGCAGCCGAGAATGGGGCACACATATGCAGTATTAT.

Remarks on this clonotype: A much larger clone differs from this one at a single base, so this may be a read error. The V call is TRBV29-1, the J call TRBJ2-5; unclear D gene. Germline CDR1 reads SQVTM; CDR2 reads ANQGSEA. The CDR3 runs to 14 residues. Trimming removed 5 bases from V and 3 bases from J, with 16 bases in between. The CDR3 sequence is CSVQTTGPEETQYF. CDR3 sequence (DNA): TGCAGCGTTCAAACCACGGGCCCAGAAGAGACCCAGTACTTC.

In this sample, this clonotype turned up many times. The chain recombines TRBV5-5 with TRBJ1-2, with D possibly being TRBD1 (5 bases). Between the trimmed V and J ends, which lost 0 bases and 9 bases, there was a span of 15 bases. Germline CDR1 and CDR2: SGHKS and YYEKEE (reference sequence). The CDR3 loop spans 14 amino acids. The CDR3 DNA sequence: TGTGCCAGCAGCTTGGGCAGGGCCGGGGTACGCTACACCTTC. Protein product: CASSLGRAGVRYTF.

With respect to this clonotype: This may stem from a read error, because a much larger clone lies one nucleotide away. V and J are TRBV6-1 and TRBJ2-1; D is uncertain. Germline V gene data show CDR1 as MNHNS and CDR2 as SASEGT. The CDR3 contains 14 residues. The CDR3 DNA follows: TGTGCCAGCAGTGAAGGGGAACTTTGGAATGAGCAGCTCTTC. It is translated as CASSEGELWNEQLF.

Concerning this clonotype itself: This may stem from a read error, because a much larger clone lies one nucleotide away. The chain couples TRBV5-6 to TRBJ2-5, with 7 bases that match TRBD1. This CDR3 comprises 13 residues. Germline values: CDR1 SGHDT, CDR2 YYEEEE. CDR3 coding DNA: TGTGCCAGCAGCCCGGGACAGCAAGATACCCAGTACTTC. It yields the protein CASSPGQQDTQYF. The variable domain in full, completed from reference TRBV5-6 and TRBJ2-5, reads DAGVTQSPTHLIKTRGQQVTLRCSPKSGHDTVSWYQQALGQGPQFIFQYYEEEERQRGNFPDRFSGHQFPNYSSELNVNALLLGDSALYLCASSPGQQDTQYFGPGTRLLVL.

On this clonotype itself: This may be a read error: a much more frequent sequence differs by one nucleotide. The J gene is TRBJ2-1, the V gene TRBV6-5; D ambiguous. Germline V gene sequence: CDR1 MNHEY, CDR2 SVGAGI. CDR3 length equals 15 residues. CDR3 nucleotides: TGTGCCAGCAGTTACTCGAACCTCAGGTACAAAGAGCAGTTCTTC. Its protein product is CASSYSNLRYKEQFF.

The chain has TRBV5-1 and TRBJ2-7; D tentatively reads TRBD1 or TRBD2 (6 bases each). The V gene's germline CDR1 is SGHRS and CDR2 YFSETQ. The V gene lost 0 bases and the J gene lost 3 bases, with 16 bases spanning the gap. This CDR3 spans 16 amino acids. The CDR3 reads CASSLEGGSGFYEQYF. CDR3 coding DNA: TGCGCCAGCAGCTTGGAGGGGGGATCTGGATTCTACGAGCAGTACTTC.

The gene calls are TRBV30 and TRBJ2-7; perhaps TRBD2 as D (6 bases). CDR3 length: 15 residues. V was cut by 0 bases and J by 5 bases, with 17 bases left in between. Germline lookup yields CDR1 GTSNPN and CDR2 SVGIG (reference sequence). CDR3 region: CAWSVWAGSNDEQYF. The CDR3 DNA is TGTGCCTGGAGTGTCTGGGCCGGGAGTAACGACGAGCAGTACTTC.

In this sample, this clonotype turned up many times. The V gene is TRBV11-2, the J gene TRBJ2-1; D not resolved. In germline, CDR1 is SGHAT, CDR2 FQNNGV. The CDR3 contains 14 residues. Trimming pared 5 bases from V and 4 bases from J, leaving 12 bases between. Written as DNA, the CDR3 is TGTGCCAGCAGCCTCGGGCCAAATTACAATGAGCAGTTCTTC. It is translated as CASSLGPNYNEQFF.

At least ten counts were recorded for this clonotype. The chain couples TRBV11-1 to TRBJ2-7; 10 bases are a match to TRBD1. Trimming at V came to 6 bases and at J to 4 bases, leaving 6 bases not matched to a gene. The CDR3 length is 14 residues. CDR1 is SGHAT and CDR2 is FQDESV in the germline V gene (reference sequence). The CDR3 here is CASRSGQGGYEQYF. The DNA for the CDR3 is TGTGCCAGCAGATCTGGACAGGGGGGATACGAGCAGTACTTC.

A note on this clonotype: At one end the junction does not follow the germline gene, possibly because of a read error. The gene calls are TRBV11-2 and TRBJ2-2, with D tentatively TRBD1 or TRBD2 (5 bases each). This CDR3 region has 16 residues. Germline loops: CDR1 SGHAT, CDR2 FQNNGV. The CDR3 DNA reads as TGTGCCAGCAGCCCCCGGGCAGGGAGTTACACCGTGGAGCTGGTTTTT. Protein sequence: CASSPRAGSYTVELVF.

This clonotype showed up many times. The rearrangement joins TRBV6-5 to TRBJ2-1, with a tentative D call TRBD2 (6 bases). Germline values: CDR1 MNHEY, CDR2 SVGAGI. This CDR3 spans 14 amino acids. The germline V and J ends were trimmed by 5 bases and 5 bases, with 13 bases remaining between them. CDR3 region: CASSTAGSHNEQFF. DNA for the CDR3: TGTGCCAGCAGTACGGCGGGATCCCACAATGAGCAGTTCTTC.

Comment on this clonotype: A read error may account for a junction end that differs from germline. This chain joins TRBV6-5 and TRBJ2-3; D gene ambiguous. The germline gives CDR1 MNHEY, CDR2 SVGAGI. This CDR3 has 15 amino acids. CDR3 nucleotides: TGTACCAGCAGTTACTCGAGGCAGGGCACAGATACGCAGTATTTT. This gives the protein CTSSYSRQGTDTQYF.

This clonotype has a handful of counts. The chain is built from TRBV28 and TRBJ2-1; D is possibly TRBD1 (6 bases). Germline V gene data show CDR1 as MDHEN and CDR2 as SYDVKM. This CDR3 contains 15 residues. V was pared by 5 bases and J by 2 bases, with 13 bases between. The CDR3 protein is CASSQPGETYNEQFF. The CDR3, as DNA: TGTGCCAGCAGTCAACCAGGGGAGACCTACAATGAGCAGTTCTTC.